One sample yielded the 21 T cell receptor beta chains listed below, sequenced in a study of long-term antiretroviral therapy in people with HIV. The immunoSEQ assay was v3.0, run at survey level. TCRdb's table, derived via immunoSEQ multiplex PCR, lists solely in-frame clones and lacks some. Of over 10,000 clones in the sample, 65% to 85% were seen once. Sample: unsorted PBMCs, taken 1.3 years after starting antiretroviral therapy. These receptors were obtained from a woman under 30 with HIV.

The chain links TRBV2 to TRBJ2-5, with a weak D call TRBD2 (5 bases). The CDR3 runs to 15 residues. Per germline, CDR1 SNHLY and CDR2 FYNNEI. V was clipped by 6 bases and J by 5 bases, with 19 bases between them. CDR3 sequence (DNA): TGTGCCAGCAGGGCTAGGATTGCGAGGAGGGAGACCCAGTACTTC. It codes for CASRARIARRETQYF.

The chain has TRBV28 and TRBJ2-2; tentative D call: TRBD1 (6 bases). Germline loops: CDR1 MDHEN, CDR2 SYDVKM. Trimming cost V 2 bases and J 4 bases, with 11 bases left between them. There are 15 residues in the CDR3. This CDR3 reads CASSLQGLGTGELFF. DNA of the CDR3: TGTGCCAGCAGTTTACAGGGGCTGGGCACCGGGGAGCTGTTTTTT.

The CDR3 sequence is CASEAGGDEQFF. Here the CDR3 DNA reads TGTGCCAGCGAGGCGGGAGGGGATGAGCAGTTCTTC. V is TRBV28 and J is TRBJ2-1; the match to TRBD2 covers 9 bases. Germline values: CDR1 MDHEN, CDR2 SYDVKM. The CDR3 is 12 amino acids. After removal of 8 bases from V and 8 bases from J, the junction contained 4 bases not matched to a gene.

This clone was seen a single time. This chain links TRBV6-1 with TRBJ1-1; D not resolved. This CDR3 is built from 15 residues. Trimming stripped 2 bases from V and 2 bases from J, with 12 bases between. CDR1 and CDR2 (germline): MNHNS, SASEGT. The CDR3 nucleotides are TGTGCCAGCAGTGAAAACGGACTCTTTAACACTGAAGCTTTCTTT. Translating gives CASSENGLFNTEAFF.

The CDR3 DNA reads as TGTGCCAGTAGTATGGACAGAATCATGAACACTGAAGCTTTCTTT. As protein: CASSMDRIMNTEAFF. The chain has TRBV19 and TRBJ1-1; a weak D match, TRBD1 (6 bases). The CDR3 is 15 amino acids. With 3 bases removed from V and 0 bases from J, the gap between germline ends came to 11 bases. The germline CDR1 and CDR2 sequences are LNHDA and SQIVND (reference sequence).

The chain recombines TRBV2 with TRBJ2-3; TRBD1 might be the D (6 bases). The CDR3 sequence is 14 residues long. Germline lookup yields CDR1 SNHLY and CDR2 FYNNEI. V gave up 7 bases and J gave up 1 base, with 12 bases separating them. The CDR3 coding sequence is TGTGCCAGCACCCCGGGACACCGCACAGATACGCAGTATTTT. Encoded protein: CASTPGHRTDTQYF.

This clone is medium-sized. The rearrangement joins TRBV29-1 to TRBJ2-5; no firm D call. Germline CDR1 is SQVTM and CDR2 is ANQGSEA. V gave up 5 bases and J gave up 3 bases, with 10 bases separating them. The CDR3 has 12 residues. CDR3 in DNA: TGCAGCGTTACCTCCTGGGAAGAGACCCAGTACTTC. Translating gives CSVTSWEETQYF.

DNA of the CDR3: TGCAGCGTTAGACAGGGGGCTAGTGACTACAATGAGCAGTTCTTC. It specifies CSVRQGASDYNEQFF. The rearrangement uses TRBV29-1 and TRBJ2-1, with 10 positions matching TRBD1. Germline-derived CDR1 and CDR2 are SQVTM and ANQGSEA. Trimming at V came to 5 bases and at J to 3 bases, leaving 7 bases not matched to a gene. This CDR3 region has 15 residues.

The V and J genes are TRBV7-9 and TRBJ2-1, with TRBD1 as a possible D gene (5 bases). The ends were cut back, 1 base at V and 9 bases at J, with 19 bases in the middle. Per germline, CDR1 SEHNR and CDR2 FQNEAQ (reference sequence). CDR3 length: 16 residues. The DNA for the CDR3 is TGTGCCAGCAGCTTAGGAAACAGGAGAAGGTCCTTTGAGCAGTTCTTC. Its protein is CASSLGNRRRSFEQFF.

The rearrangement joins TRBV28 to TRBJ1-1; possibly TRBD1 for D (6 bases). CDR1 and CDR2 (germline): MDHEN, SYDVKM. The CDR3 is 18 residues long. Trimming removed 5 bases from V and 2 bases from J, with 24 bases in between. The CDR3 DNA is TGTGCCAGCAGTACCCTTCGGGGGGGCATGAGCCCTAACACTGAAGCTTTCTTT. This codes for CASSTLRGGMSPNTEAFF.

This clone was detected only a few times. This sequence joins TRBV2 and TRBJ1-6; possible D gene TRBD1, 5 bases. The CDR3 runs 13 residues. Germline CDR1 reads SNHLY; CDR2 reads FYNNEI. The V and J ends lost 4 bases and 10 bases respectively, with 11 bases between them. Here the CDR3 reads CASSGGAGSPLHF. The CDR3 DNA reads as TGTGCCAGCAGTGGGGGCGCGGGGTCACCCCTCCACTTT. The whole variable domain, remainder taken from reference TRBV2 and TRBJ1-6, is EPEVTQTPSHQVTQMGQEVILRCVPISNHLYFYWYRQILGQKVEFLVSFYNNEISEKSEIFDDQFSVERPDGSNFTLKIRSTKLEDSAMYFCASSGGAGSPLHFGNGTRLTVT.

The chain joins TRBV11-2 to TRBJ1-2; D ambiguous. The V end lost 4 bases, the J end lost 3 bases, and 12 bases lay between the germline ends. The germline CDR1 and CDR2 sequences are SGHAT and FQNNGV. The CDR3 loop spans 14 amino acids. CDR3 nucleotide sequence: TGTGCCAGCAGCTCTCTGCGGTCCCACTATGGCTACACCTTC. Translated, it gives CASSSLRSHYGYTF. Complete variable domain (other parts from reference TRBV11-2 and TRBJ1-2): EAGVAQSPRYKIIEKRQSVAFWCNPISGHATLYWYQQILGQGPKLLIQFQNNGVVDDSQLPKDRFSAERLKGVDSTLKIQPAKLEDSAVYLCASSSLRSHYGYTFGSGTRLTVV.

The rearrangement links TRBV5-1 to TRBJ2-5; D is perhaps TRBD1 (6 bases). The germline V gene encodes CDR1 SGHRS and CDR2 YFSETQ. This CDR3 has 14 residues. V was clipped by 1 base and J by 0 bases, with 7 bases between them. The CDR3 sequence is CASSLTGYQETQYF. The DNA for the CDR3 is TGCGCCAGCAGCTTGACAGGGTACCAAGAGACCCAGTACTTC.

This clone is labeled large (0.1 to 1%). This chain joins TRBV5-4 and TRBJ2-7; 7 bases match TRBD1. The CDR3 extends over 15 amino acids. The ends lost 2 bases at V and 3 bases at J; junction bases unmatched: 8. Per the germline V gene, CDR1 is SGHNT and CDR2 is YYREEE (reference sequence). The CDR3 region has the DNA TGTGCCAGCAGCTTAAGGGGGCAGGGTTTCTACGAGCAGTACTTC. Its protein is CASSLRGQGFYEQYF. Based on the CDR3 plus reference TRBV5-4 and TRBJ2-7, the full variable domain is ETGVTQSPTHLIKTRGQQVTLRCSSQSGHNTVSWYQQALGQGPQFIFQYYREEENGRGNFPPRFSGLQFPNYSSELNVNALELDDSALYLCASSLRGQGFYEQYFGPGTRLTVT.

The chain couples TRBV28 to TRBJ2-3; maybe TRBD1 (6 bases). V dropped 5 bases and J dropped 0 bases, with 15 bases sitting between them. The V gene's germline CDR1 is MDHEN and CDR2 SYDVKM. The CDR3 is 16 residues long. The CDR3 sequence is CASSATGTPSTDTQYF. CDR3 coding DNA: TGTGCCAGCAGTGCTACCGGGACACCAAGCACAGATACGCAGTATTTT.

The chain recombines TRBV4-2 with TRBJ2-1; D unresolved. From germline, CDR1 is LGHNA and CDR2 YNFKEQ. V lost 0 bases and J lost 0, with 6 bases in between. CDR3 length equals 15 residues. CDR3 sequence (DNA): TGTGCCAGCAGCCAAGATGTGAGCTCCTACAATGAGCAGTTCTTC. It codes for CASSQDVSSYNEQFF.

This chain uses TRBV6-4 with TRBJ2-1, with 9 bases matching TRBD2. Germline loops: CDR1 MRHNA, CDR2 SNTAGT. The CDR3 has 13 residues. V gave up 0 bases and J gave up 9 bases; unmatched junction bases: 0. CDR3 in DNA: TGTGCCAGCAGTGACTCAGCGGGGGGTGAGCAGTTCTTC. Residues: CASSDSAGGEQFF.

The genes are TRBV6-1 and TRBJ2-7; D gene ambiguous. Germline CDR1 and CDR2: MNHNS and SASEGT. V was clipped by 2 bases and J by 5 bases, with 10 bases between them. The CDR3 contains 13 residues. The CDR3 is CASSEKAIDEQYF. In DNA form, the CDR3 reads TGTGCCAGCAGTGAAAAGGCGATAGACGAGCAGTACTTC.

J is TRBJ1-5 and V is TRBV6-6, with D unresolved. With 5 bases removed from V and 2 bases from J, the gap between germline ends came to 16 bases. Germline CDR1 and CDR2: MNHNY and SVGAGI (reference sequence). The CDR3 has 16 residues. The DNA of the CDR3 is TGTGCCAGCAGTCCCAAGACAACAATTGGCAATCAGCCCCAGCATTTT. Residues: CASSPKTTIGNQPQHF.

The sample holds a few counts of this clone. The rearrangement uses TRBV5-6 and TRBJ1-2; no clear D. CDR1 and CDR2 from the germline V gene are SGHDT and YYEEEE. The CDR3 extends over 11 amino acids. Trimming removed 1 base from V and 13 bases from J, with 11 bases in between. The CDR3 loop is CASSLSATCTF. DNA of the CDR3: TGTGCCAGCAGCTTGTCGGCAACTTGCACCTTC.

This clone was seen only a few times. The rearrangement uses TRBV7-2 and TRBJ2-1; the D gene could be TRBD1 or TRBD2 (6 bases each). The CDR3 loop spans 16 amino acids. V was shortened by 5 bases and J by 2 bases, with 16 bases between the two germline ends. Germline lookup yields CDR1 SGHTA and CDR2 FQGNSA. This CDR3 is CASSPDVGGPYNEQFF. CDR3 in DNA: TGTGCCAGCAGCCCAGACGTCGGGGGCCCCTACAATGAGCAGTTCTTC.